Listed here are 10 T cell receptor beta chains from one sample, sequenced in a study of low-dose radiotherapy and immunotherapy resistance in tumors. Time point specified: before trial treatment. Priming of first-strand cDNA relied on TRAV- and TRBV-specific primers (covering alpha and beta chains). For amplifying TCRs, the PCR ran for about 20 cycles with Phusion, which was used together with a constant-region primer and the adapter on the V primers. TCRdb independently ran MiXCR on the reads; one entry per CDR3 protein. The sample yields 65,000 to 90,000 distinct CDR3 sequences, 18% seen once. The material sequenced was PBMCs, taken before treatment. These receptors all stem from a male donor with prostate cancer.

This clonotype came up many times. The V and J genes are TRBV7-2 and TRBJ2-3, with 8 bases lining up with TRBD2. With 5 bases clipped from V and 5 bases from J, the junction kept 9 bases outside the gene matches. The CDR3 consists of 15 residues. The germline V gene has CDR1 SGHTA and CDR2 FQGNSA. The CDR3 sequence is CASSEQAGALDTQYF. Here the CDR3 DNA reads TGTGCCAGCAGCGAACAAGCGGGGGCCCTAGATACGCAGTATTTT.

Ten or more counts support this clonotype. The chain joins TRBV10-3 to TRBJ2-5; 7 positions match TRBD1. The CDR3 totals 13 residues. Germline CDR1 and CDR2: ENHRY and SYGVKD. V lost 5 bases and J lost 5; bases outside the gene matches: 5. CDR3 residues: CAISLQGTETQYF. Written as DNA, the CDR3 is TGTGCCATCAGTTTACAGGGGACGGAGACCCAGTACTTC.

This clonotype came up many times. This chain uses TRBV4-3 with TRBJ1-2, with TRBD1 as a possible D gene (6 bases). The V gene's germline CDR1 is LGHNA and CDR2 YSLEER. The V and J ends lost 0 bases and 8 bases respectively, with 16 bases between them. The CDR3 covers 15 residues. The DNA for the CDR3 is TGCGCCAGCAGCCAAGATGGGGGCGTCGTAGTCGGCTACACCTTC. It encodes CASSQDGGVVVGYTF.

This clonotype was counted many times. The chain carries TRBV5-1 and TRBJ2-7; 9 positions match TRBD1. There are 16 residues in the CDR3. Unmatched junction bases numbered 9, after V lost 3 bases and J lost 2 bases. CDR1 is SGHRS, CDR2 YFSETQ, per germline. The CDR3 is CASSWGSGTGPYEQYF. DNA of the CDR3: TGCGCCAGCAGCTGGGGGTCCGGGACAGGGCCCTACGAGCAGTACTTC.

The table lists this clonotype with many counts. The chain carries TRBV6-2 or TRBV6-3 and TRBJ1-1; no firm D call. Germline loops: CDR1 MNHEY, CDR2 SVGEGT. This CDR3 has 13 residues. V gave up 2 bases and J gave up 6 bases, with 10 bases separating them. The CDR3 nucleotides read TGTGCCAGCAGTTACGGAGCTAGCGCTGAAGCTTTCTTT. Protein product: CASSYGASAEAFF.

As for this clonotype: A far larger clone is one nucleotide away, so this likely arose from a read error. J is TRBJ2-1 and V is TRBV14; D might be TRBD1 (6 bases). CDR3 size: 13 residues. V was trimmed by 4 bases and J by 10 bases, leaving 14 bases between them. CDR1 is SGHDN, CDR2 FVKESK, per germline. The CDR3 spells CASSRWTAYEQFF. The CDR3 bases are TGTGCCAGCAGCCGATGGACAGCCTACGAGCAGTTCTTC.

This clonotype was seen many times. The chain links TRBV6-2 or TRBV6-3 to TRBJ2-1; the match to TRBD2 covers 8 bases. From germline, CDR1 is MNHEY and CDR2 SVGEGT. This CDR3 is built from 14 residues. V shed 4 bases, J shed 10 bases, and the junction held 9 bases outside the gene matches. The CDR3, as DNA: TGTGCCAGCAGTTTCACGGGAGGGCCGGGAGAGCAGTTCTTC. It codes for CASSFTGGPGEQFF.

This clonotype was seen ten or more times. CDR3 in DNA: TGTGCCAGCAGTTACTTTGACAGTCGGGGAGGGTATGGCTACACCTTC. Protein product: CASSYFDSRGGYGYTF. This sequence joins TRBV6-6 and TRBJ1-2, with D perhaps TRBD1 (5 bases). The CDR3 is 16 amino acids. Trimming left V 1 base short and J 5 bases short, with 17 bases between. Germline V gives CDR1 MNHNY, CDR2 SVGAGI (reference sequence).

In this sample, this clonotype turned up many times. The CDR3 DNA follows: TGTGCCAGCAGCCAAACGGGACAGCTGAGCTCCTACAATGAGCAGTTCTTC. As protein: CASSQTGQLSSYNEQFF. This sequence joins TRBV4-2 and TRBJ2-1; 7 nucleotides align to TRBD1. In germline, CDR1 is LGHNA, CDR2 YNFKEQ. Germline trimming cut 2 bases from V and 0 bases from J; bases unmatched to any gene: 7. The CDR3 spans 17 residues.

This clonotype was recorded at least ten times. The J gene is TRBJ2-4, the V gene TRBV2, with 8 bases matching TRBD2. Trimming removed 5 bases from V and 3 bases from J; junction bases left unmatched: 6. Germline V CDR1 and CDR2: SNHLY, FYNNEI. There are 15 residues in the CDR3. The CDR3 nucleotides are TGTGCCAGCAGTCGGGAGGGGACTATCAAAAACATTCAGTACTTC. Translating it yields CASSREGTIKNIQYF.